This record covers a single TCR beta chain. Across about two dozen US areas, participants ranged in age from about 18 to 100 years. In Cohort 3, a recovered donor had either two negative PCRs, clearance, or symptom resolution. Sequencing used immunoSEQ multiplex PCR; TCRdb keeps in-frame clones, though not all of them. The sample has roughly 200,000 clones; 75% to 90% are singletons. With V trimmed by 6 bases and J by 3 bases, 1 base remained unmatched. Germline V CDR1 and CDR2: SNHLY, FYNNEI. The CDR3 contains 13 residues. The source of the sample is a study of blood T cell repertoires in COVID-19. The chain combines TRBV2 with TRBJ1-5, with 8 bases fitting TRBD1. Source material: PBMCs or T cells enriched from blood (not recorded which). This sequence was found in a man aged 35 to 55 who had recovered from COVID-19. The CDR3 DNA is TGTGCCAGCAGGGACAGGGCCAATCAGCCCCAGCATTTT. It encodes CASRDRANQPQHF.